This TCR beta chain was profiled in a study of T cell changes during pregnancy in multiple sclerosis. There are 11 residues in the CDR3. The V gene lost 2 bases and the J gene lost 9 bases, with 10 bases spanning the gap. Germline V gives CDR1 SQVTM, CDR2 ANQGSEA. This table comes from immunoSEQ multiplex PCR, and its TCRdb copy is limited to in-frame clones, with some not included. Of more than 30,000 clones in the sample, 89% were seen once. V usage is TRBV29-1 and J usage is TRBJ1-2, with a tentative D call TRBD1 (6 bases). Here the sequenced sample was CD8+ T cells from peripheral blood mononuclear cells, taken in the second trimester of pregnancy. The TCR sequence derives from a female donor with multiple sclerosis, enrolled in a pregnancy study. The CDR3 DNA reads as TGCAGCGTTGAACCGGACAGAAGCTACACCTTC. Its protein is CSVEPDRSYTF.